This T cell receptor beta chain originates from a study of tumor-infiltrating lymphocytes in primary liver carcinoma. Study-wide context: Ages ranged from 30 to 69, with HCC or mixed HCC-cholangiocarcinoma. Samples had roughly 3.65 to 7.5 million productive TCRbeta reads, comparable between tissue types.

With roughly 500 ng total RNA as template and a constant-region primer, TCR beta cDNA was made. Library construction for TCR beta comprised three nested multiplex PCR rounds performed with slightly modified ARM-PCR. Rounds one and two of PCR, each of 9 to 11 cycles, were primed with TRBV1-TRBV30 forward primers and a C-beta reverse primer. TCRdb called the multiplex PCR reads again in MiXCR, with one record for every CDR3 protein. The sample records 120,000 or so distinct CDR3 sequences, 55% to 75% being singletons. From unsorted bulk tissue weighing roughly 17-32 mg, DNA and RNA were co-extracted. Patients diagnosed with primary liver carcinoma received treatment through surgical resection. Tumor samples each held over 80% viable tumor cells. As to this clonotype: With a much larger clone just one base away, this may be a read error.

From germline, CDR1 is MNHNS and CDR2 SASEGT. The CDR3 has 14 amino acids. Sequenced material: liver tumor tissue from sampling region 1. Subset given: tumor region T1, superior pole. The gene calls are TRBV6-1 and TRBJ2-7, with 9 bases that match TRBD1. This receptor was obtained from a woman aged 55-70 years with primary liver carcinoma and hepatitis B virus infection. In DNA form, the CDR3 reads TGTGCCAGCAGACCGACAGGGGGAGGGTACGAGCAGCACTTC. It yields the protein CASRPTGGGYEQHF.